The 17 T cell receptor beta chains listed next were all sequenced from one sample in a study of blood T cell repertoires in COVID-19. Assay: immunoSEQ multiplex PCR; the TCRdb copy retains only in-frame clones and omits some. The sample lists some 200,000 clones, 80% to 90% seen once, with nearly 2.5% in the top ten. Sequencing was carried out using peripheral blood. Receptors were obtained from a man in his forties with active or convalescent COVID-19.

The CDR3 DNA sequence: TGTGCCAGCAGCTTTGACAGGGCTGAAAAACTGTTTTTT. It specifies CASSFDRAEKLFF. The gene calls are TRBV5-4 and TRBJ1-4; 7 nucleotides match TRBD1. The CDR3 sequence is 13 residues long. CDR1 SGHNT and CDR2 YYREEE come from the germline V gene (reference sequence). V was pared by 2 bases and J by 7 bases, with 2 bases of the junction left unmatched.

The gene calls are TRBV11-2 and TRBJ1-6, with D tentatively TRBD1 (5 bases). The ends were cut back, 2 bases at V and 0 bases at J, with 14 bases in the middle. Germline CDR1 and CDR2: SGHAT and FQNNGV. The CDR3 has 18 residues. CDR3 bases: TGTGCCAGCAGCTTATCATACAGGCAGAGCTCCTATAATTCACCCCTCCACTTT. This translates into CASSLSYRQSSYNSPLHF.

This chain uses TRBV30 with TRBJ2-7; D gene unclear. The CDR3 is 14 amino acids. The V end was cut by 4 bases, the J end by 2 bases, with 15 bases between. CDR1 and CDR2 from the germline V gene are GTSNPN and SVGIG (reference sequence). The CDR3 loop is CAWTQRRSTYEQYF. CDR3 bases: TGTGCCTGGACCCAAAGGCGGTCAACCTACGAGCAGTACTTC.

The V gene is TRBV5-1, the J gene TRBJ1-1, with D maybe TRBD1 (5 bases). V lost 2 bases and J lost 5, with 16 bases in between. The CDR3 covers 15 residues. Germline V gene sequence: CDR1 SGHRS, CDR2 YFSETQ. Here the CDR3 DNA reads TGCGCCAGCAGCTTCCAGGGTAGGGGTGGGACTGAAGCTTTCTTT. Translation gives CASSFQGRGGTEAFF.

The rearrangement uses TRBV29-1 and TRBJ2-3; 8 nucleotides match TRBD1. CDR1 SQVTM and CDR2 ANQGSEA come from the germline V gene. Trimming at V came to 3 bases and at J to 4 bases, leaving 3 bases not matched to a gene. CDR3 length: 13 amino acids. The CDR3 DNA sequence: TGCAGCGTTGACAGGGGGCGAGCAGATACGCAGTATTTT. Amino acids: CSVDRGRADTQYF.

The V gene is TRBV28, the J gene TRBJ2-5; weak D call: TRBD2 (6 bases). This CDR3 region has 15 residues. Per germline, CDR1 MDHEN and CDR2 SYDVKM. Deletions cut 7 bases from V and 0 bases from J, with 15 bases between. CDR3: CASKGRRGYQETQYF. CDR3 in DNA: TGTGCCAGCAAAGGACGGAGGGGATACCAAGAGACCCAGTACTTC.

CDR3 region: CAISESVTITAEKLFF. In DNA form, the CDR3 reads TGTGCCATCAGTGAGTCGGTGACAATCACGGCTGAAAAACTGTTTTTT. This chain joins TRBV10-3 and TRBJ1-4, with D hard to call. V lost 0 bases and J 7 bases, leaving 15 bases between the germline ends. The CDR3 contains 16 residues. CDR1 is ENHRY and CDR2 is SYGVKD in the germline V gene.

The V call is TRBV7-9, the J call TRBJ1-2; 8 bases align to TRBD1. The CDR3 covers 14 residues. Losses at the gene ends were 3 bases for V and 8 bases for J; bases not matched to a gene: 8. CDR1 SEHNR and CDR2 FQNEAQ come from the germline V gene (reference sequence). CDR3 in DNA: TGTGCCAGCAGCTTTGGACAGGGACTTTTGGGCTACACCTTC. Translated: CASSFGQGLLGYTF.

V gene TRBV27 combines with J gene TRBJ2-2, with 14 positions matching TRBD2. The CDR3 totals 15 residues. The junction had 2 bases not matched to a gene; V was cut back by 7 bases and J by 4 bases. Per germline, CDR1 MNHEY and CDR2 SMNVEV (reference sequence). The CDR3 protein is CASTGLAGVTGELFF. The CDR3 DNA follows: TGTGCCAGCACGGGACTAGCGGGGGTCACCGGGGAGCTGTTTTTT.

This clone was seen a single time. CDR3 sequence reads: CASSESGTASSYVEQYF. CDR3 DNA sequence: TGCGCCAGCAGTGAGTCCGGGACAGCGAGCTCCTACGTTGAGCAGTACTTC. The chain combines TRBV10-1 with TRBJ2-7; 7 bases are a match to TRBD1. Trimming removed 0 bases from V and 7 bases from J; junction bases left unmatched: 15. The CDR3 runs 17 residues. Germline V CDR1 and CDR2: WNHNN, SYGVQD (reference sequence).

For the CDR3, the DNA is TGTGCCAGCAGCTTAGATTCATCCGGGTACACAGATACGCAGTATTTT. It yields the protein CASSLDSSGYTDTQYF. V gene TRBV11-2 combines with J gene TRBJ2-3; D uncertain. The CDR3 runs 16 residues. The V and J ends lost 0 bases and 2 bases respectively, with 12 bases between them. The germline gives CDR1 SGHAT, CDR2 FQNNGV.

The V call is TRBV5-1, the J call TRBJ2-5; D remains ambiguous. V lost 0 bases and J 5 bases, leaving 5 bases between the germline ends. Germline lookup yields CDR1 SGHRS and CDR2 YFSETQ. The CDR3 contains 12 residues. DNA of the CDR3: TGCGCCAGCAGCTTGGGGGCGGAGACCCAGTACTTC. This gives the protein CASSLGAETQYF.

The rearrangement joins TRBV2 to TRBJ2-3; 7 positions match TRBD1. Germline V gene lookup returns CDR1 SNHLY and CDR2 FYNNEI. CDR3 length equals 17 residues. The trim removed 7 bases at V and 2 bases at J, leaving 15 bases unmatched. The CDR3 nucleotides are TGTGCCAGCACTCTTCGTACCGGGACAGTACCCACAGATACGCAGTATTTT. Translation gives CASTLRTGTVPTDTQYF.

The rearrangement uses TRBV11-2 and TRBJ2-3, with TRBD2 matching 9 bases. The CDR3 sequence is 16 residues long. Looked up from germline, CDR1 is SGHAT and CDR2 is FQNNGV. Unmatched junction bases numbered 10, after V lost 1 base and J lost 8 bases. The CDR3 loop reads CASSLVGTSYLGTQYF. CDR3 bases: TGTGCCAGCAGCTTAGTTGGGACTAGCTACCTGGGTACGCAGTATTTT.

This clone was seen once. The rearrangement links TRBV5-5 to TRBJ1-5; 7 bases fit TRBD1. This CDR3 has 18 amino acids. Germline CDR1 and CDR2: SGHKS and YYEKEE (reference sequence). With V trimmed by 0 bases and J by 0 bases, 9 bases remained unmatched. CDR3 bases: TGTGCCAGCAGCTTGGGGTACGACAGGGCGAATAGCAATCAGCCCCAGCATTTT. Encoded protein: CASSLGYDRANSNQPQHF.

CDR3 sequence reads: CASSLSAQGEAFF. The CDR3 coding sequence is TGTGCCAGCAGCCTAAGCGCCCAGGGTGAAGCTTTCTTT. V usage is TRBV9 and J usage is TRBJ1-1; D might be TRBD1 (5 bases). Germline lookup yields CDR1 SGDLS and CDR2 YYNGEE. There are 13 residues in the CDR3. V was shortened by 4 bases and J by 7 bases, with 14 bases between the two germline ends.

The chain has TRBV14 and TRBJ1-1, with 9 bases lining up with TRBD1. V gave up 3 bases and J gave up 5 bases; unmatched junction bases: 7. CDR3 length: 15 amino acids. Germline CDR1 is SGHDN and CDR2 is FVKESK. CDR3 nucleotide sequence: TGTGCCAGCAGCCAGCTGACAGGGGGAGAAACTGAAGCTTTCTTT. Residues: CASSQLTGGETEAFF.